This T cell receptor beta chain was profiled in a study of cytomegalovirus exposure and HLA in healthy donors. In the study overall: Among the 398 donors who were genotyped, about 79% fell in the genetic ancestry cluster that is associated with self-reported Caucasian donors. Regarding the study as a whole: Follow-up analysis seemed to connect common viral pathogens with several of the most significant clusters identified.

This CDR3 is 15 amino acids long. Germline-derived CDR1 and CDR2 are MGHDK and SYGVNS. Trimming at V came to 3 bases and at J to 3 bases, leaving 5 bases not matched to a gene. PCR employed 60 Vbeta and 13 Jbeta primers. The method was immunoSEQ multiplex PCR; TCRdb's version includes in-frame clones alone and lacks a portion of them. The sample has some 240,000 clones; about 78% are singletons. On this clone: Its specificity is unknown.

The chain carries TRBV25-1 and TRBJ1-5; 7 bases are shared with TRBD1. The sequencing sample was made of PBMCs. This receptor was identified in a male donor in good health and CMV-seronegative. The CDR3 DNA reads TGTGCCAGCAGTGACCCCACAGGGGACAATCAGCCCCAGCATTTT. Translating gives CASSDPTGDNQPQHF.